The sequence of this T cell receptor (beta chain) was determined in a study of cytomegalovirus exposure and HLA in healthy donors. Comment on this clone: What it binds is not known.

CDR3 length: 15 amino acids. Looked up from germline, CDR1 is MDHEN and CDR2 is SYDVKM. V shed 5 bases, J shed 5 bases, and the junction held 8 bases outside the gene matches. Findings and caveats of the study: Based on reports, TCR beta sequences accurately predicted HLA-A and HLA-B alleles for most subjects.

PCR used 60 Vbeta primers and 13 Jbeta primers. TCRdb's table, derived via immunoSEQ multiplex PCR, lists solely in-frame clones and lacks some. The sample has 95,000 to 150,000 clones, about three quarters seen once; the top ten hold about 3.5%. The sequencing sample was made of PBMCs. This receptor was obtained from a woman in her twenties or thirties in good health and CMV-seropositive. The chain combines TRBV28 with TRBJ1-2, with TRBD1 matching 10 bases. The CDR3 DNA follows: TGTGCCAGCAGTCGGACAGGGGGGCAGTTTTATGGCTACACCTTC. This translates into CASSRTGGQFYGYTF.